This T cell receptor beta chain was identified during a study of blood T cell repertoires in COVID-19. Across the study: The analysed material was cDNA or gDNA that came from T cells, B-cell-depleted T cells, or PBMCs.

Germline CDR1 and CDR2: KGHDR and SFDVKD. This CDR3 region has 15 residues. V lost 9 bases and J lost 3; bases outside the gene matches: 9. The repertoire was sequenced with immunoSEQ multiplex PCR; TCRdb's copy has only in-frame clones and lacks some. In the table there are approximately 100,000 clones, 86% of which are singletons. Cohort 3 donors counted as recovered after two negative PCRs, clearance, or resolved symptoms. V usage is TRBV24-1 and J usage is TRBJ2-3, with 9 bases fitting TRBD1. Sequenced material: PBMCs or T cells enriched from blood (not recorded which). This TCR was sampled from a woman aged 45-60 years who had recovered from COVID-19. CDR3 sequence (DNA): TGTGCCACCGGAGGACAGGGGATTGGGACAGATACGCAGTATTTT. It codes for CATGGQGIGTDTQYF.